Listed here are 30 T cell receptor beta chains from one sample, sequenced in a study of blood T cell repertoires in COVID-19 (dated by TCRdb to 2020 to 2022). The library was produced with the immunoSEQ multiplex PCR assay. This is the immuneACCESS table as TCRdb keeps it, with only in-frame sequences that have V and J called. A part of the clones is gone; compared with another copy, unresolved V genes explain less than half, and the rest is unexplained. For this sample there are approximately 270,000 clones; 70% to 90% appear just once. Of the sample, about 1.3% is held by the ten largest clones. Sequenced input: peripheral blood. Receptor source: a man older than 75 with acute or convalescent COVID-19.

V is TRBV6-5 and J is TRBJ1-2; TRBD1 aligns across 7 bases. V lost 0 bases to trimming and J lost 9 bases; unmatched junction nucleotides: 13. CDR1 is MNHEY and CDR2 is SVGAGI in the germline V gene. This CDR3 has 16 amino acids. The CDR3 DNA is TGTGCCAGCAGTTACTCCTTTACGAGAGGGGGCGCGAGCTACACCTTC. Its protein product is CASSYSFTRGGASYTF.

The V gene is TRBV6-5, the J gene TRBJ2-1; 7 positions agree with TRBD2. This CDR3 region has 14 residues. Germline-derived CDR1 and CDR2 are MNHEY and SVGAGI. Losses at the gene ends were 8 bases for V and 6 bases for J; bases not matched to a gene: 10. CDR3 coding DNA: TGTGCCAGCGCCGCGGGAGAGGAGCGCAATGAGCAGTTCTTC. It specifies CASAAGEERNEQFF.

The chain couples TRBV18 to TRBJ1-1, with D unresolved. Trimming shortened V by 3 bases and J by 2 bases, and 7 bases separated the two germline ends. The CDR3 consists of 13 residues. Per the germline V gene, CDR1 is KGHSH and CDR2 is LQKENI. The CDR3 sequence is CASSPSVNTEAFF. The CDR3 nucleotides are TGTGCCAGCTCACCGTCAGTCAACACTGAAGCTTTCTTT.

The chain recombines TRBV6-1 with TRBJ2-3; maybe TRBD2 (6 bases). The CDR3 has 17 residues. Germline V CDR1 and CDR2: MNHNS, SASEGT. The V end was cut by 4 bases, the J end by 3 bases, with 20 bases between. In DNA, the CDR3 is TGTGCCAGCAGTGCCGCAGCGACCTTCGGGAGAACAGATACGCAGTATTTT. It encodes CASSAAATFGRTDTQYF.

The chain uses TRBV19 and TRBJ2-3; 12 bases are shared with TRBD2. This CDR3 spans 17 amino acids. The germline gives CDR1 LNHDA, CDR2 SQIVND (reference sequence). With 0 bases clipped from V and 6 bases from J, the junction kept 7 bases outside the gene matches. The CDR3 reads CASSIEGLAGFMDTQYF. The CDR3 nucleotides are TGTGCCAGTAGTATAGAGGGACTAGCGGGCTTTATGGATACGCAGTATTTT.

V and J are TRBV14 and TRBJ1-6; 9 bases match TRBD1. With V trimmed by 4 bases and J by 7 bases, 2 bases remained unmatched. CDR1 and CDR2 (germline): SGHDN, FVKESK. The CDR3 covers 14 residues. The CDR3 protein is CASSRTGENSPLHF. Written as DNA, the CDR3 is TGTGCCAGCAGCCGGACAGGGGAGAATTCACCCCTCCACTTT.

The chain links TRBV2 to TRBJ2-1, with D tentatively TRBD1 (6 bases). The CDR3 consists of 16 residues. Germline lookup yields CDR1 SNHLY and CDR2 FYNNEI. Deletions cut 4 bases from V and 3 bases from J, with 16 bases between. In nucleotides, the CDR3 is TGTGCCAGCAGTGCCCCGACAGGTCACGACTACAATGAGCAGTTCTTC. Translating it yields CASSAPTGHDYNEQFF.

This chain connects TRBV6-6 to TRBJ2-2; possible D gene TRBD2, 6 bases. The V gene lost 2 bases and the J gene lost 1 base, with 8 bases spanning the gap. Germline V gives CDR1 MNHNY, CDR2 SVGAGI (reference sequence). The CDR3 spans 15 residues. The chain's CDR3 is CASSYGSGNTGELFF. For the CDR3, the DNA is TGTGCCAGCAGTTACGGTAGCGGGAACACCGGGGAGCTGTTTTTT.

The chain has TRBV7-2 and TRBJ2-7; 9 nucleotides agree with TRBD1. The J segment lost 1 base and the V segment lost 4 bases, leaving 8 bases of the junction unmatched. CDR1 is SGHTA, CDR2 FQGNSA, per germline. There are 16 residues in the CDR3. The CDR3 DNA reads as TGTGCCAGCAGCTCCCACCCGACAGGGGGTTCCTACGAGCAGTACTTC. Amino acid sequence: CASSSHPTGGSYEQYF.

This chain connects TRBV6-2 or TRBV6-3 to TRBJ2-7; TRBD1 might be the D (5 bases). Germline CDR1 is MNHEY and CDR2 is SVGEGT. The CDR3 spans 12 residues. Trimming pared 3 bases from V and 6 bases from J, leaving 9 bases between. In DNA, the CDR3 is TGTGCCAGCAGTTATGCAGGGATCGAGCAGTACTTC. Its protein is CASSYAGIEQYF.

V and J are TRBV7-2 and TRBJ2-1, with D perhaps matching TRBD1 (5 bases). The germline CDR1 and CDR2 sequences are SGHTA and FQGNSA. The CDR3 covers 13 residues. V gave up 6 bases and J gave up 12 bases, with 18 bases separating them. The chain's CDR3 is CASSNQGQPAQFF. The CDR3 DNA is TGTGCCAGCAGTAACCAGGGCCAGCCCGCGCAGTTCTTC.

The chain has TRBV7-8 and TRBJ2-1; no clear D gene. CDR1 is SGHVS and CDR2 is FQNEAQ in the germline V gene. This CDR3 spans 13 amino acids. V was shortened by 2 bases and J by 5 bases, with 7 bases between the two germline ends. DNA of the CDR3: TGTGCCAGCAGCTTAAGCAGGAACAATGAGCAGTTCTTC. It yields the protein CASSLSRNNEQFF.

This chain joins TRBV5-1 and TRBJ2-5, with 8 bases aligning to TRBD2. The ends lost 6 bases at V and 1 base at J; junction bases unmatched: 5. CDR3 length: 14 residues. The germline gives CDR1 SGHRS, CDR2 YFSETQ. The CDR3 reads CASKLAGGQETQYF. CDR3 in DNA: TGCGCCAGCAAACTTGCGGGGGGCCAAGAGACCCAGTACTTC.

The V call is TRBV7-8, the J call TRBJ1-1, with 7 bases that match TRBD1. V lost 5 bases, J lost 6 bases, and 9 bases stayed unmatched. The CDR3 loop spans 14 amino acids. Germline CDR1 and CDR2: SGHVS and FQNEAQ. The CDR3 loop is CASSRARTGPEAFF. CDR3 sequence (DNA): TGTGCCAGCAGCCGTGCTAGGACAGGCCCTGAAGCTTTCTTT.

This clone showed up just once. The genes are TRBV7-2 and TRBJ2-2, with 7 bases aligning to TRBD2. Per the germline V gene, CDR1 is SGHTA and CDR2 is FQGNSA. The junction had 6 bases not matched to a gene; V was cut back by 6 bases and J by 2 bases. There are 15 residues in the CDR3. This CDR3 reads CASRRLAENTGELFF. CDR3 in DNA: TGTGCCAGCAGGAGACTAGCAGAAAACACCGGGGAGCTGTTTTTT.

The chain joins TRBV29-1 to TRBJ2-1; the D gene is possibly TRBD1 (5 bases). Trimming removed 3 bases from V and 7 bases from J, with 19 bases in between. The CDR3 sequence is 15 residues long. Germline V gives CDR1 SQVTM, CDR2 ANQGSEA. CDR3 residues: CSVDPGRRAENEQFF. Here the CDR3 DNA reads TGCAGCGTTGACCCAGGGCGAAGGGCGGAGAATGAGCAGTTCTTC.

The chain couples TRBV7-6 to TRBJ2-1, with D possibly being TRBD2 (5 bases). The V and J ends lost 6 bases and 2 bases respectively, with 14 bases between them. This CDR3 spans 15 amino acids. Germline CDR1 is SGHVS and CDR2 is FNYEAQ. The DNA for the CDR3 is TGTGCCAGCAGTCCGATTAGAGGGCCCTACAATGAGCAGTTCTTC. Its protein is CASSPIRGPYNEQFF.

V gene TRBV5-1 combines with J gene TRBJ2-2; D is ambiguous. Germline loops: CDR1 SGHRS, CDR2 YFSETQ. CDR3 length equals 16 residues. Trimming took 0 bases from V and 0 from J, leaving 9 bases between them. Here the CDR3 reads CASSLGGAANTGELFF. CDR3 sequence (DNA): TGCGCCAGCAGCTTGGGAGGCGCCGCGAACACCGGGGAGCTGTTTTTT.

The chain recombines TRBV5-4 with TRBJ2-2; D gene unclear. CDR3 length: 12 amino acids. V shed 2 bases and J shed 6 bases, with 5 bases lying between them. Per the germline V gene, CDR1 is SGHNT and CDR2 is YYREEE (reference sequence). CDR3 loop: CASSFFPGELFF. The CDR3 DNA reads as TGTGCCAGCAGCTTCTTTCCCGGGGAGCTGTTTTTT.

The gene calls are TRBV7-3 and TRBJ2-3; 12 nucleotides agree with TRBD2. This CDR3 is built from 16 residues. V dropped 5 bases and J dropped 6; count of bases not matched to a gene: 9. The V gene's germline CDR1 is SGHTA and CDR2 FQGTGA. This CDR3 reads CASSLRLAGETDTQYF. Written as DNA, the CDR3 is TGTGCCAGCAGCCTCAGACTAGCGGGGGAGACGGATACGCAGTATTTT.

A single count supports this clone. Different DNA sequences within this sample yield the same CDR3. DNA for the CDR3: TGCAGCGTTGAGACAGGGGGCAACACTGAAGCTTTCTTT. Protein sequence: CSVETGGNTEAFF. The V gene is TRBV29-1, the J gene TRBJ1-1, with 10 bases that match TRBD1. The CDR3 has 13 residues. V shed 3 bases, J shed 2 bases, and the junction held 0 bases outside the gene matches. Germline V gene data show CDR1 as SQVTM and CDR2 as ANQGSEA.

The chain has TRBV19 and TRBJ1-5, with D unclear. Per germline, CDR1 LNHDA and CDR2 SQIVND (reference sequence). Trimming took 5 bases from V and 10 from J, leaving 15 bases between them. The CDR3 is made up of 13 amino acids. The CDR3 here is CASSVQTSQPQHF. The CDR3 DNA reads TGTGCCAGTAGTGTCCAGACAAGCCAACCCCAGCATTTT.

This chain links TRBV30 with TRBJ2-3, with TRBD2 matching over 7 bases. The trim removed 2 bases at V and 0 bases at J, leaving 8 bases unmatched. Germline CDR1 and CDR2: GTSNPN and SVGIG (reference sequence). The CDR3 sequence is 16 residues long. The CDR3 DNA sequence: TGTGCCTGGAGTACGTTGGCTAGCGGAAGCACAGATACGCAGTATTTT. Translating gives CAWSTLASGSTDTQYF. Filled out from reference TRBV30 and TRBJ2-3, the complete variable domain reads SQTIHQWPATLVQPVGSPLSLECTVEGTSNPNLYWYRQAAGRGLQLLFYSVGIGQISSEVPQNLSASRPQDRQFILSSKKLLLSDSGFYLCAWSTLASGSTDTQYFGPGTRLTVL.

The J gene is TRBJ2-2, the V gene TRBV28; D is ambiguous. This CDR3 has 12 amino acids. Germline lookup yields CDR1 MDHEN and CDR2 SYDVKM. Trimming shortened V by 6 bases and J by 5 bases, and 7 bases separated the two germline ends. Here the CDR3 DNA reads TGTGCCAGCAGAACCGGTACCGGGGAGCTGTTTTTT. Translated, it gives CASRTGTGELFF.

The genes are TRBV5-5 and TRBJ1-3; maybe TRBD1 (6 bases). Trimming removed 4 bases from V and 1 base from J, with 12 bases in between. Germline CDR1 and CDR2: SGHKS and YYEKEE (reference sequence). The CDR3 spans 15 residues. DNA of the CDR3: TGTGCCAGCAGCCGAACACAGGGATCTGGAAACACCATATATTTT. Translation gives CASSRTQGSGNTIYF.

The rearrangement joins TRBV9 to TRBJ1-6; 7 bases map to TRBD1. The junction had 2 bases not matched to a gene; V was cut back by 0 bases and J by 5 bases. Germline V gene sequence: CDR1 SGDLS, CDR2 YYNGEE. The CDR3 length is 15 residues. The CDR3 region is CASSVGGGHNSPLHF. As DNA, the CDR3 is TGTGCCAGCAGCGTAGGAGGGGGCCATAATTCACCCCTCCACTTT.

This clone was seen only a few times. This rearrangement joins TRBV7-2 to TRBJ2-1, with D hard to call. The V and J ends lost 4 bases and 7 bases respectively, with 8 bases between them. This CDR3 has 12 residues. Germline CDR1 and CDR2: SGHTA and FQGNSA. CDR3 nucleotides: TGTGCCAGCAGCTACCAGAGGAATGAGCAGTTCTTC. As protein: CASSYQRNEQFF.

The chain is built from TRBV28 and TRBJ1-2; D is uncertain. V was pared by 4 bases and J by 8 bases, with 20 bases between. Germline CDR1 is MDHEN and CDR2 is SYDVKM. The CDR3 runs 15 residues. CDR3 nucleotide sequence: TGTGCCAGCAGTTCTGGAGAGAGGCGACTGAGGGGCTACACCTTC. The encoded protein is CASSSGERRLRGYTF.

The genes are TRBV5-1 and TRBJ2-1; 13 bases match TRBD2. The germline V gene encodes CDR1 SGHRS and CDR2 YFSETQ. This CDR3 is built from 15 residues. V was pared by 5 bases and J by 5 bases, with 4 bases of the junction left unmatched. This CDR3 is CASSWTSGSNNEQFF. The CDR3 nucleotides read TGCGCCAGCAGTTGGACTAGCGGGAGCAACAATGAGCAGTTCTTC.

The chain combines TRBV5-1 with TRBJ2-3, with a tentative D call TRBD2 (5 bases). Trimming took off 0 bases at V and 2 bases at J, with 10 bases between the two ends. Germline loops: CDR1 SGHRS, CDR2 YFSETQ. The CDR3 loop spans 15 amino acids. CDR3 DNA sequence: TGCGCCAGCAGCTTGGCAACCGGGGACACAGATACGCAGTATTTT. This translates into CASSLATGDTDTQYF.